The 2 T cell receptor beta chains presented below share a single source sample, sequenced in a study of CD8 T cells in Susac syndrome. cDNA came from about 0.51 to 1 ug RNA primed by random hexamers. TCRdb re-called the immunoSEQ multiplex PCR reads through MiXCR, storing one row per CDR3 protein. Of roughly 150,000 distinct CDR3 sequences listed, roughly 95% are singletons. The specimen sequenced was CD8+ T cells from PBMCs. Receptor source: a human donor with multiple sclerosis.

J is TRBJ1-1 and V is TRBV19, with D maybe TRBD1 (5 bases). The CDR3 spans 13 residues. CDR1 is LNHDA, CDR2 SQIVND, per germline (reference sequence). V lost 5 bases, J lost 10 bases, and 17 bases lay in between. The CDR3 nucleotides are TGTGCCAGTAGTTCTGGGGACCGGAGAATAGCTTTCTTT. It encodes CASSSGDRRIAFF.

This clonotype was found once. This chain connects TRBV3-1 to TRBJ1-1, with D possibly being TRBD1 (5 bases). V was shortened by 4 bases and J by 7 bases, with 10 bases between the two germline ends. Germline-derived CDR1 and CDR2 are LGHDT and YNNKEL (reference sequence). CDR3 length: 12 residues. The CDR3 DNA is TGTGCCAGCAGCCGCCGTCAGGGTGAAGCTTTCTTT. This translates into CASSRRQGEAFF.